The present T cell receptor (beta chain) was sequenced within a study of T cells in localized non-small cell lung cancer. Clones were sequenced by immunoSEQ multiplex PCR, and TCRdb holds only the in-frame ones, with some missing. The profile shows 70,000 to 75,000 clones, about 81% of them singletons. This CDR3 is built from 16 residues. The source was peripheral blood, collected before any cancer treatment. The genes are TRBV21-1 and TRBJ2-7; TRBD2, the table's D call, lacks a check against the DNA. TRBV21-1 is marked as a pseudogene. This TCR was sampled from a female donor older than 55 with stage I lung adenocarcinoma. The CDR3 here is CASSKETGGLIYEQYF. The CDR3 region has the DNA TGTGCCAGCAGCAAAGAAACGGGAGGGCTGATCTACGAGCAGTACTTC.